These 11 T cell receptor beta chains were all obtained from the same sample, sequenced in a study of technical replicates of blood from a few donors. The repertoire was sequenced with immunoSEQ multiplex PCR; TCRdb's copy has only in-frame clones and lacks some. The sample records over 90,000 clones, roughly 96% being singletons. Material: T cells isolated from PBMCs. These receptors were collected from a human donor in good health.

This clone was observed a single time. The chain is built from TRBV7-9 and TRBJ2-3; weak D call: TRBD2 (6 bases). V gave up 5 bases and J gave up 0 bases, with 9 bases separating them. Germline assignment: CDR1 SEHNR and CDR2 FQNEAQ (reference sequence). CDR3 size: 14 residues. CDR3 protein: CASSPGTSTDTQYF. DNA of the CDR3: TGTGCCAGCAGCCCCGGGACTAGCACAGATACGCAGTATTTT.

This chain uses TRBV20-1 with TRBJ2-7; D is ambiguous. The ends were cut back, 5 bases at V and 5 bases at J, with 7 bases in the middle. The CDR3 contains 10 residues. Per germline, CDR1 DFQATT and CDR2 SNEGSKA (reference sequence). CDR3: CSAYLDEQYF. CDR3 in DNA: TGCAGTGCTTACTTGGACGAGCAGTACTTC.

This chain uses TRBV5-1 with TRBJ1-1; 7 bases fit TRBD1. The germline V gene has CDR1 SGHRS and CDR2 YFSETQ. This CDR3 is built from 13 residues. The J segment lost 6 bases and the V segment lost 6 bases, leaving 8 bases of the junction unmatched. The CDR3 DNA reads TGCGCCAGCACCTCGGACAGGCAATCTGAAGCTTTCTTT. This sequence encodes CASTSDRQSEAFF.

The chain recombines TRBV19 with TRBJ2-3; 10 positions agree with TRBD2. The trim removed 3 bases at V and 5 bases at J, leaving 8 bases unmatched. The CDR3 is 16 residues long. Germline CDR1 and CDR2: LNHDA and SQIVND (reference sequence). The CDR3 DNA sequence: TGTGCCAGTAGTATTTGGCTAGCGGGAGTCGGAGATACGCAGTATTTT. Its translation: CASSIWLAGVGDTQYF.

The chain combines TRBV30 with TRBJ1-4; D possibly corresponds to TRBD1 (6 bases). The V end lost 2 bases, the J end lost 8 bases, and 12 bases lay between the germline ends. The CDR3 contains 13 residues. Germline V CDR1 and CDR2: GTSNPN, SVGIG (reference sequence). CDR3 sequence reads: CAWSPNDREKLFF. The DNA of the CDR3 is TGTGCCTGGAGTCCCAACGACAGGGAAAAACTGTTTTTT.

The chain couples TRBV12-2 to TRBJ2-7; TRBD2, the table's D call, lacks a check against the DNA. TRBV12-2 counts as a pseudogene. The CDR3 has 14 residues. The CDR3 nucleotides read TGTGCAAGTCGCTTAGAAGGGAGCTCCTACGAGCAGTACTTC. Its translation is CASRLEGSSYEQYF.

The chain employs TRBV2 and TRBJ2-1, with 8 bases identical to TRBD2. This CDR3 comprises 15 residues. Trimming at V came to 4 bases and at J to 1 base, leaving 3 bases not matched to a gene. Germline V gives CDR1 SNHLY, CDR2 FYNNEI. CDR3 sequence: CASSGLAPSYNEQFF. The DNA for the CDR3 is TGTGCCAGCAGTGGACTAGCGCCGTCCTACAATGAGCAGTTCTTC.

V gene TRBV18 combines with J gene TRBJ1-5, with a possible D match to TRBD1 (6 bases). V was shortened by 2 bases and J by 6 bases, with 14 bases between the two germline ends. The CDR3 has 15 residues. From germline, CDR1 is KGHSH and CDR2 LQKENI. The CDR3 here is CASSPVAEGGQPQHF. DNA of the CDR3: TGTGCCAGCTCACCAGTGGCAGAAGGGGGTCAGCCCCAGCATTTT.

The CDR3 nucleotides read TGTGCCAGCAGCTTAGGACTAGCGGGAATCGGTCAGTTCTTC. Its translation is CASSLGLAGIGQFF. The chain recombines TRBV7-9 with TRBJ2-1; 11 bases are a match to TRBD2. V was clipped by 1 base and J by 13 bases; unmatched bases: 6. CDR3 length equals 14 residues. Germline lookup yields CDR1 SEHNR and CDR2 FQNEAQ (reference sequence).

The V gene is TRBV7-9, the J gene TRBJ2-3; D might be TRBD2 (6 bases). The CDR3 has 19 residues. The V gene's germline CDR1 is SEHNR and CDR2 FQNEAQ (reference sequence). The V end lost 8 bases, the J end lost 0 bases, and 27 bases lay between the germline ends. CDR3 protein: CASYWTVPGGGVSTDTQYF. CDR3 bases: TGTGCCAGCTACTGGACGGTCCCCGGCGGAGGGGTAAGCACAGATACGCAGTATTTT.

As DNA, the CDR3 is TGTGCCAGCAGTTACTCGGAGATCTACGAGCAGTACTTC. It codes for CASSYSEIYEQYF. This sequence joins TRBV6-5 and TRBJ2-7, with D unresolved. CDR3 length equals 13 residues. Trimming shortened V by 0 bases and J by 3 bases, and 6 bases separated the two germline ends. Per germline, CDR1 MNHEY and CDR2 SVGAGI.